Sequencing of this T cell receptor (beta chain) was carried out in a study of OX40 agonist ivuxolimab in advanced cancers. Turning to the study itself: Across the patients, intravenous ivuxolimab was delivered every 2 weeks at 0.01 to 10 mg/kg. Partial responses occurred in three patients (one hepatocellular carcinoma, two cutaneous melanoma). General study results and limits: Mean expanded clone counts were higher in CD8+ than CD4+ T cells. In the 0.1 to 3.0 mg/kg range, CD4+ and CD8+ blood T cells had expanded clonally by week 6.

V was pared by 2 bases and J by 0 bases, with 14 bases between. This CDR3 comprises 17 residues. The germline V gene encodes CDR1 ENHRY and CDR2 SYGVKD. In regard to this clone: Its specificity is not known.

TCRdb's copy holds only in-frame clones and misses some; the assay was immunoSEQ multiplex PCR. This table holds tens of thousands of clones, around 87% found once. The rearrangement joins TRBV10-3 to TRBJ1-5; D is ambiguous. The clonotype originates from an adult with an advanced solid tumor such as melanoma, head and neck, liver or kidney cancer. The sequences come from CD4+ or CD8+ T cells sorted from blood, collected in a trial of the OX40 agonist ivuxolimab. CDR3 sequence reads: CAISETSTVTSNQPQHF. The CDR3 coding sequence is TGTGCCATCAGTGAGACTTCCACAGTGACTAGCAATCAGCCCCAGCATTTT.